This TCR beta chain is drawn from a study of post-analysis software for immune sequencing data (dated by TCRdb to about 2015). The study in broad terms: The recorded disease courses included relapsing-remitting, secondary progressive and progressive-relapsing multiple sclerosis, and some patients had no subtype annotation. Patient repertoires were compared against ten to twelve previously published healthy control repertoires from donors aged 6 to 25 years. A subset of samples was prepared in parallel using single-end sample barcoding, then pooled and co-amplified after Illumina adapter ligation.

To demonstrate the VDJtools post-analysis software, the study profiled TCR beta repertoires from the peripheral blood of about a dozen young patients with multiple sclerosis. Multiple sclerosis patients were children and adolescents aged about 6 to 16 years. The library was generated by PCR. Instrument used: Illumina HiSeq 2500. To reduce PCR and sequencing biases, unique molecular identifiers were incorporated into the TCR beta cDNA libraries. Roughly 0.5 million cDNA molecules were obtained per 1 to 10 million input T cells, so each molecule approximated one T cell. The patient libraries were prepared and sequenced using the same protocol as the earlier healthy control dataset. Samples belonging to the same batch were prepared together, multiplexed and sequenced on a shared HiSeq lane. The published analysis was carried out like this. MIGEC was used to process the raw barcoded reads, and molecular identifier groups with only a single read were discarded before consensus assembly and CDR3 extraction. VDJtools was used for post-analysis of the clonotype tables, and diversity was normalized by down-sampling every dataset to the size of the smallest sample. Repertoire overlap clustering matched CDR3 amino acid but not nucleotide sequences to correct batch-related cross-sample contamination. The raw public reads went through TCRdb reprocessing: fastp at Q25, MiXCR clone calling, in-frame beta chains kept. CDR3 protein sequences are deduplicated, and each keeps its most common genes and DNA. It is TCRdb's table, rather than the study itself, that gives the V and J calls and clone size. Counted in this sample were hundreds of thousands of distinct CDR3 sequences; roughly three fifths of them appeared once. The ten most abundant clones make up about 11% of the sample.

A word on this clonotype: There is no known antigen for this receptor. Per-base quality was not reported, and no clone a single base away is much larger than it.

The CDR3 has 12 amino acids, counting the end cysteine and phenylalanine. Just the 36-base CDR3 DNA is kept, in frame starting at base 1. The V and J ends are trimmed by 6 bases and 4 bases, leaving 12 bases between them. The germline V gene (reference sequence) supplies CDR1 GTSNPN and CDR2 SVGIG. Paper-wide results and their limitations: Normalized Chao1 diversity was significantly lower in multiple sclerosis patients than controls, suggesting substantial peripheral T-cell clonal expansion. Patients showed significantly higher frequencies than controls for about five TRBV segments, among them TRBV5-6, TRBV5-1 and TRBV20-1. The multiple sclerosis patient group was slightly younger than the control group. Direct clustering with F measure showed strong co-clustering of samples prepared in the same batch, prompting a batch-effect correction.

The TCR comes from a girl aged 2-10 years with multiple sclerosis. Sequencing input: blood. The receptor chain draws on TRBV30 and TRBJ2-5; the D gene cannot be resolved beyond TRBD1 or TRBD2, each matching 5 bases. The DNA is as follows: TGTGCCTGCTGGGGGAGAGCAGAGACCCAGTACTTC. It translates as CACWGRAETQYF.